The text below deals with one T cell receptor (beta chain). As yet, its antigen is unknown. This sample is drawn from a study of CD8 T cells in ankylosing spondylitis. General study points: As reported, disease-linked clones showed significant enrichment in matched ankylosing spondylitis synovial fluid. In ankylosing spondylitis blood, a motif of 7 to 9 highly homologous TCR beta variants appeared characteristic.

CDR1 is MNHEY, CDR2 SVGEGT, per germline. Trimming removed 2 bases from V and 8 bases from J, with 4 bases in between. CDR3 length: 11 residues. By quantitative 5'-RACE with molecular barcodes, the TCR beta libraries were made. MiXCR, applied by TCRdb to the 5' RACE reads, yields one record per CDR3 protein. The profile shows some 16,000 distinct CDR3 sequences, less than 9.5% of them singletons. Sequencing used blood. The receptor was isolated from a male donor with ankylosing spondylitis or in good health (not recorded which). The chain carries TRBV6-2 or TRBV6-3 and TRBJ2-1; D gene ambiguous. The CDR3 loop reads CASSYVHEQFF. The CDR3 DNA follows: TGTGCCAGCAGTTACGTCCATGAGCAGTTCTTC.